Sequencing of this T cell receptor beta chain was carried out in a study of Graves' ophthalmopathy and Graves' hyperthyroidism. V gave up 2 bases and J gave up 6 bases, with 10 bases separating them. This CDR3 contains 13 residues. Germline CDR1 MNHNS, CDR2 SASEGT. From RNA, the CDR3 regions of TCR beta chains were amplified and sequenced. In the first round, RT-PCR was carried out with HTBI primers, and a multiplex PCR formed the second round. TCRdb ran MiXCR on the multiplex PCR reads and lists one entry per CDR3 protein. The sample includes 300,000 or so distinct CDR3 sequences, 17% of them seen just once.

This receptor was taken from an adult man with Graves' ophthalmopathy. The sequenced sample was peripheral blood. This chain links TRBV6-1 with TRBJ2-5; weak D call: TRBD1 (6 bases). CDR3 amino acids: CASSEHREKTQYF. CDR3 bases: TGTGCCAGCAGTGAACACAGGGAGAAGACCCAGTACTTC.